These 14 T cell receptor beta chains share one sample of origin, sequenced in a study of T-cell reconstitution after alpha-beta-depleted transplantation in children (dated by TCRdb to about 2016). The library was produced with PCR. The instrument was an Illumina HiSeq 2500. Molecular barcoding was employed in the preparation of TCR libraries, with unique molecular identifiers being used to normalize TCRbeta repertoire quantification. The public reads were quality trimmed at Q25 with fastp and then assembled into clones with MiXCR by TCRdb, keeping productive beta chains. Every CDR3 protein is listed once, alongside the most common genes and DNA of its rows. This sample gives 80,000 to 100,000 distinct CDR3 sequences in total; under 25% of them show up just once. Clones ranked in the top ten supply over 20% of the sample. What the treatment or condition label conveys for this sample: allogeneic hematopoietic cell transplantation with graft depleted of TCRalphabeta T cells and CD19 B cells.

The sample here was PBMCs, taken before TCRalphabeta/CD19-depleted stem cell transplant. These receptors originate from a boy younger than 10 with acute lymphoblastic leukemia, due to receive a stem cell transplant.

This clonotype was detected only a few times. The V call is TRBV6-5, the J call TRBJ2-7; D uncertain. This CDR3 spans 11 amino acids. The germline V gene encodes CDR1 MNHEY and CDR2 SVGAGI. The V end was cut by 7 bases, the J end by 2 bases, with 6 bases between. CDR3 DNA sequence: TGTGCCAGCAAACGAGCCTACGAGCAGTACTTC. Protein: CASKRAYEQYF.

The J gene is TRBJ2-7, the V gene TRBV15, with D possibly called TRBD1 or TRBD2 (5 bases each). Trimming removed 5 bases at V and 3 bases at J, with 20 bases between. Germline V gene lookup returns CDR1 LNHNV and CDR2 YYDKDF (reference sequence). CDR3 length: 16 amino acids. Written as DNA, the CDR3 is TGTGCCACCAGCGAGGACGGCCCCGGGGCTTACTACGAGCAGTACTTC. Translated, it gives CATSEDGPGAYYEQYF.

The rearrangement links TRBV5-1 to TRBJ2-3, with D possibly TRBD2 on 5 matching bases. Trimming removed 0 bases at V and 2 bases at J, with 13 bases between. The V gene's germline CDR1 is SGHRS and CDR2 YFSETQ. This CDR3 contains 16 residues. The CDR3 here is CASSLESGGYTDTQYF. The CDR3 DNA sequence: TGCGCCAGCAGCTTGGAAAGCGGAGGTTACACAGATACGCAGTATTTT.

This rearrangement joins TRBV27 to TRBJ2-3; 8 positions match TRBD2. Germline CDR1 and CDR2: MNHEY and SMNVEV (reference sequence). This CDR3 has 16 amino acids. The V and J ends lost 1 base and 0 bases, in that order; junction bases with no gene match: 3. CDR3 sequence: CASSLFLAGSTDTQYF. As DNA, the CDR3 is TGTGCCAGCAGTTTATTTCTAGCGGGTAGCACAGATACGCAGTATTTT.

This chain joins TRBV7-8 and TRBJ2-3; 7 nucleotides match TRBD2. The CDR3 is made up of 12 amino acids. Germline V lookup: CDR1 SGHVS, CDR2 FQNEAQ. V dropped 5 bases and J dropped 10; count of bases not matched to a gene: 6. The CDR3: CASSPIRGAQYF. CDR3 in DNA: TGTGCCAGCAGCCCCATCCGGGGGGCGCAGTATTTT.

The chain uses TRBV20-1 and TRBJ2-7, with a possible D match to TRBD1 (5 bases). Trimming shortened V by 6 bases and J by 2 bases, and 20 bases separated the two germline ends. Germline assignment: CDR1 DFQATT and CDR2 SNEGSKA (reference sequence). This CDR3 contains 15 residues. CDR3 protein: CSAIYPTEKTYEQYF. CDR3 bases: TGCAGTGCCATATATCCGACAGAGAAGACCTACGAGCAGTACTTC.

The CDR3 sequence: CASSLAGGFGTDTQYF. CDR3 coding DNA: TGTGCCAGCAGCTTAGCGGGGGGCTTTGGGACAGATACGCAGTATTTT. The chain links TRBV7-2 to TRBJ2-3, with D tentatively TRBD1 or TRBD2 (6 bases each). The germline V gene encodes CDR1 SGHTA and CDR2 FQGNSA. V lost 0 bases and J 3 bases, leaving 13 bases between the germline ends. The CDR3 sequence is 16 residues long. The whole variable domain, filled in from reference TRBV7-2 and TRBJ2-3, reads GAGVSQSPSNKVTEKGKDVELRCDPISGHTALYWYRQSLGQGLEFLIYFQGNSAPDKSGLPSDRFSAERTGGSVSTLTIQRTQQEDSAVYLCASSLAGGFGTDTQYFGPGTRLTVL.

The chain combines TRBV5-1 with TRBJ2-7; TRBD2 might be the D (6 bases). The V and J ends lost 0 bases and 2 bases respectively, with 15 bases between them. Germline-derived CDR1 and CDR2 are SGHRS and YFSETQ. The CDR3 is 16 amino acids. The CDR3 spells CASSLGAEGPTYEQYF. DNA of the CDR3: TGCGCCAGCAGCTTGGGAGCGGAGGGGCCGACCTACGAGCAGTACTTC.

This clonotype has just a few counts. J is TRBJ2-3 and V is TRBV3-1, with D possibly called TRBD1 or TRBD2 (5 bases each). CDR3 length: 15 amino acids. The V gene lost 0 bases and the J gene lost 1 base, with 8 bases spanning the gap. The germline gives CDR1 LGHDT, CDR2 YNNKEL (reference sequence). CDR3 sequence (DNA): TGTGCCAGCAGCCAAGATGGGGGACGCACAGATACGCAGTATTTT. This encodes CASSQDGGRTDTQYF.

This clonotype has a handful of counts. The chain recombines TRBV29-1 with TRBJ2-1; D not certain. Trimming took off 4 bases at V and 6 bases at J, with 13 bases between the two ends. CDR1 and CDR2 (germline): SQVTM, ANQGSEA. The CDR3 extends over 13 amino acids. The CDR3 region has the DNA TGCAGCGTTGTGGTCCCCAGCTTCAATGAGCAGTTCTTC. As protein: CSVVVPSFNEQFF.

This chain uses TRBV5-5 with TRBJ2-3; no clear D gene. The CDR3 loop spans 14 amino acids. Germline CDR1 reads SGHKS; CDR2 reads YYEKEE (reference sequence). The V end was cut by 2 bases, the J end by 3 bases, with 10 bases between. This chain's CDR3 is CASSLAPSTDTQYF. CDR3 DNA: TGTGCCAGCAGCTTAGCTCCATCGACAGATACGCAGTATTTT.

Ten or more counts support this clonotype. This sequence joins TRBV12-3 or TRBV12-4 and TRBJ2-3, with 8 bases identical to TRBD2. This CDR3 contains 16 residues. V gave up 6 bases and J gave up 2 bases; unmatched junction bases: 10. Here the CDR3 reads CASSITSGGATDTQYF. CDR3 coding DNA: TGTGCCAGCAGCATCACTAGCGGAGGGGCCACAGATACGCAGTATTTT.

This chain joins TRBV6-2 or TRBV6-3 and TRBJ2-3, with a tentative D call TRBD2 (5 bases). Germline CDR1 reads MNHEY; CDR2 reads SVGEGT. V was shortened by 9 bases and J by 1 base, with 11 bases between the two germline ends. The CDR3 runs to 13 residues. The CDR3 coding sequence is TGTGCCAGTACGAGGGTGGGCACAGATACGCAGTATTTT. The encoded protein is CASTRVGTDTQYF.

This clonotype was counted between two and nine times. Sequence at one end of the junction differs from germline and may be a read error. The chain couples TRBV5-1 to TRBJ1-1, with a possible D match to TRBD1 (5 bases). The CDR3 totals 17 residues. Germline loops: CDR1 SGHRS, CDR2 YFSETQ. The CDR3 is CASRLGVTGIRGTEAFF. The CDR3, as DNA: TGCGCCAGCAGATTGGGGGTTACAGGTATTCGGGGGACTGAAGCTTTCTTT.